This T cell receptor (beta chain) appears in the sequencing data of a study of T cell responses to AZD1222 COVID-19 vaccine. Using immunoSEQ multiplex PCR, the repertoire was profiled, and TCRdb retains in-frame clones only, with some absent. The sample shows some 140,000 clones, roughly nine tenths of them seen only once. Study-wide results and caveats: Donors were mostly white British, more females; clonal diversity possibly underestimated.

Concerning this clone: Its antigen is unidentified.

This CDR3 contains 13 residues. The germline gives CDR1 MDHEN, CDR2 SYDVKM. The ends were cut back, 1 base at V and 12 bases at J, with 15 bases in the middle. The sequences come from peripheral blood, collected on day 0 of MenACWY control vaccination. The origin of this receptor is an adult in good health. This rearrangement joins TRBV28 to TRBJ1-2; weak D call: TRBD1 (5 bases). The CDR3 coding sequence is TGTGCCAGCAGTTTATTCCGCGACAGCGGTAACACCTTC. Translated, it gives CASSLFRDSGNTF.